One sample yielded the 18 T cell receptor beta chains listed below, sequenced in a study of OX40 agonist ivuxolimab in advanced cancers. Here immunoSEQ multiplex PCR was the method, and the copy in TCRdb shows in-frame clones only, minus some. The profile covers 60,000 to 90,000 clones, with about 81% appearing a single time and 5% taken by the ten largest. Source: CD4+ or CD8+ T cells sorted from blood, taken in a trial of the OX40 agonist ivuxolimab. All receptors come from an adult with an advanced solid tumor such as melanoma, head and neck, liver or kidney cancer.

The chain carries TRBV7-9 and TRBJ2-5, with 7 nucleotides matching TRBD2. Looked up from germline, CDR1 is SEHNR and CDR2 is FQNEAQ (reference sequence). V lost 0 bases to trimming and J lost 0 bases; unmatched junction nucleotides: 7. CDR3 length: 17 residues. CDR3: CASSLARRGTYQETQYF. The DNA for the CDR3 is TGTGCCAGCAGCTTAGCGAGGCGGGGGACGTACCAAGAGACCCAGTACTTC.

This clone was observed a handful of times. The CDR3 sequence: CASSQDYSYGYTF. The DNA for the CDR3 is TGTGCCAGCAGCCAAGATTACAGCTATGGCTACACCTTC. The rearrangement links TRBV14 to TRBJ1-2; D gene ambiguous. This CDR3 has 13 residues. V lost 0 bases and J lost 4, with 6 bases in between. Germline values: CDR1 SGHDN, CDR2 FVKESK.

This clone was detected only a few times. Other DNA sequences in the sample encode the same CDR3. The CDR3 DNA reads as TGTGCCAGCAGTGGTGACACTGAAGCTTTCTTT. As protein: CASSGDTEAFF. The chain links TRBV2 to TRBJ1-1; the D is unclear. The germline V and J ends were trimmed by 4 bases and 3 bases, with 3 bases remaining between them. This CDR3 is built from 11 residues. Germline CDR1 SNHLY, CDR2 FYNNEI.

The DNA of the CDR3 is TGTGCCAGCAGCTTGGATAGCGGGAGTATCAATGAGCAGTTCTTC. It specifies CASSLDSGSINEQFF. The V and J genes are TRBV5-8 and TRBJ2-1, with TRBD2 matching 9 bases. With V trimmed by 0 bases and J by 6 bases, 4 bases remained unmatched. Germline assignment: CDR1 SGHTS and CDR2 YDEGEE. The CDR3 totals 15 residues.

The sample holds a few counts of this clone. V gene TRBV6-6 combines with J gene TRBJ1-3, with a tentative D call TRBD1 (5 bases). Germline V gene data show CDR1 as MNHNY and CDR2 as SVGAGI (reference sequence). The V and J ends lost 2 bases and 2 bases respectively, with 7 bases between them. This CDR3 has 14 amino acids. The DNA of the CDR3 is TGTGCCAGCAGTTACCTAGGGGCTGGAAACACCATATATTTT. It yields the protein CASSYLGAGNTIYF.

Note on this clone: The junction does not match germline at one end; this may be a read error. This chain uses TRBV13 with TRBJ1-1; no firm D call. CDR3 length: 13 residues. Germline V gives CDR1 PRHDT, CDR2 FYEKMQ (reference sequence). The CDR3 region has the DNA TGTGCCAGCAGCTTCTATATGAACAGTGAAGCTTTCTTT. Translation gives CASSFYMNSEAFF. Together with reference TRBV13 and TRBJ1-1, the CDR3 gives the full variable domain: AAGVIQSPRHLIKEKRETATLKCYPIPRHDTVYWYQQGPGQDPQFLISFYEKMQSDKGSIPDRFSAQQFSDYHSELNMSSLELGDSALYFCASSFYMNSEAFFGQGTRLTVV.

This chain joins TRBV5-4 and TRBJ1-3, with D tentatively TRBD1 (6 bases). The germline V and J ends were trimmed by 4 bases and 4 bases, with 9 bases remaining between them. The CDR3 runs to 13 residues. CDR1 and CDR2 (germline): SGHNT, YYREEE (reference sequence). CDR3 in amino acids: CASSGTTGNTIYF. The CDR3 nucleotides read TGTGCCAGCAGCGGGACAACCGGAAACACCATATATTTT. Variable domain in full (rest from reference TRBV5-4 and TRBJ1-3): ETGVTQSPTHLIKTRGQQVTLRCSSQSGHNTVSWYQQALGQGPQFIFQYYREEENGRGNFPPRFSGLQFPNYSSELNVNALELDDSALYLCASSGTTGNTIYFGEGSWLTVV.

The rearrangement links TRBV21-1 to TRBJ2-1; TRBD1 was called by the table and not checked on the DNA. TRBV21-1 is a documented pseudogene. CDR3 length: 17 residues. CDR3 in amino acids: CASSKGVDRSSYNEQFF. The CDR3 DNA reads TGTGCCAGCAGCAAAGGGGTAGACAGGAGCTCCTACAATGAGCAGTTCTTC.

The chain employs TRBV19 and TRBJ2-7; D not certain. Trimming cost V 6 bases and J 6 bases, with 18 bases left between them. The CDR3 extends over 14 amino acids. Germline V gene data show CDR1 as LNHDA and CDR2 as SQIVND (reference sequence). CDR3 in amino acids: CASSPLDTSGEQYF. CDR3 nucleotide sequence: TGTGCCAGTAGCCCCCTAGACACATCTGGCGAGCAGTACTTC.

The rearrangement links TRBV18 to TRBJ2-7, with no clear D. Germline CDR1 is KGHSH and CDR2 is LQKENI. The ends were cut back, 5 bases at V and 2 bases at J, with 4 bases in the middle. The CDR3 is made up of 11 amino acids. CDR3 sequence reads: CASSSPYEQYF. The CDR3 DNA reads TGTGCCAGCTCATCCCCCTACGAGCAGTACTTC.

The chain links TRBV2 to TRBJ2-7; 9 bases map to TRBD1. Germline trimming cut 8 bases from V and 5 bases from J; bases unmatched to any gene: 4. Per germline, CDR1 SNHLY and CDR2 FYNNEI. This CDR3 contains 12 residues. The CDR3 region has the DNA TGTGCCAGCGGGGACAGGGTAAACGAGCAGTACTTC. It specifies CASGDRVNEQYF.

This clone was counted only a few times. This sequence joins TRBV6-5 and TRBJ1-1; 7 bases line up with TRBD1. Germline CDR1 is MNHEY and CDR2 is SVGAGI. J was trimmed by 3 bases and V by 6 bases; bases with no gene match: 7. This CDR3 contains 14 residues. CDR3: CASSRAGTDTEAFF. In DNA form, the CDR3 reads TGTGCCAGCAGCCGCGCCGGGACAGACACTGAAGCTTTCTTT.

The chain recombines TRBV29-1 with TRBJ2-3; D may match TRBD1 or TRBD2 (5 bases each). Germline loops: CDR1 SQVTM, CDR2 ANQGSEA. Trimming pared 6 bases from V and 3 bases from J, leaving 16 bases between. CDR3 length: 14 residues. CDR3 in amino acids: CSVSRGEVTDTQYF. Written as DNA, the CDR3 is TGCAGCGTATCTAGGGGAGAGGTGACAGATACGCAGTATTTT.

The rearrangement joins TRBV19 to TRBJ1-2, with TRBD1 as a possible D gene (6 bases). CDR1 is LNHDA, CDR2 SQIVND, per germline (reference sequence). CDR3 length: 13 amino acids. V was shortened by 6 bases and J by 4 bases, with 12 bases between the two germline ends. In DNA form, the CDR3 reads TGTGCCAGTAGCCGGGACACCATCTATGGCTACACCTTC. Its protein product is CASSRDTIYGYTF.

The chain carries TRBV5-5 and TRBJ1-2; 7 bases agree with TRBD1. Germline CDR1 reads SGHKS; CDR2 reads YYEKEE (reference sequence). The CDR3 covers 13 residues. V was clipped by 4 bases and J by 8 bases; unmatched bases: 8. CDR3 bases: TGTGCCAGCAGCGGGACAGACCTAGCGGGCTACACCTTC. Its protein product is CASSGTDLAGYTF.

The V call is TRBV18, the J call TRBJ2-1; TRBD2 matches at 9 bases. Germline-derived CDR1 and CDR2 are KGHSH and LQKENI. V dropped 4 bases and J dropped 1; count of bases not matched to a gene: 8. The CDR3 spans 17 residues. In nucleotides, the CDR3 is TGTGCCAGCTCACTCAACGGGGCGGGAGGGTCCTACAATGAGCAGTTCTTC. Protein sequence: CASSLNGAGGSYNEQFF.

The sample holds a few counts of this clone. The chain uses TRBV5-1 and TRBJ2-1; D possibly corresponds to TRBD1 (6 bases). CDR3 length: 15 amino acids. Per germline, CDR1 SGHRS and CDR2 YFSETQ. V was clipped by 4 bases and J by 4 bases, with 15 bases between them. The CDR3 DNA is TGCGCCAGCAGCAGGGACGGGACACCGTACAATGAGCAGTTCTTC. Translating it yields CASSRDGTPYNEQFF.

This chain connects TRBV7-8 to TRBJ2-3; the D is unclear. CDR3 length: 13 amino acids. Germline V lookup: CDR1 SGHVS, CDR2 FQNEAQ. Trimming removed 7 bases from V and 1 base from J, with 9 bases in between. Here the CDR3 DNA reads TGTGCCAGCAACGCCGTGGGCACAGATACGCAGTATTTT. Its protein product is CASNAVGTDTQYF.